This T cell receptor (beta chain) was retrieved from a study of metastatic and nonmetastatic thyroid tumors. Overall study: It was across blood and tumor or nodule tissue from malignant and benign thyroid patients that repertoires were compared.

In the study's own analysis: The study's classifier, a distant-metastasis tool for papillary thyroid cancer, was built using CDR3 differences across clinicopathological groups. With MiXCR, TCRdb called clones anew from the PCR reads. The authors' filters were not applied to this entry. The table includes around 34,000 clones, about a sixth detected once. Each patient came to thyroid surgery without any prior treatment (of any kind). Study-wide points: Reported TCR beta diversity, measured in blood and tumor, was significantly higher for malignant thyroid tumors than for benign nodules.

This clone was picked up many times. Its antigen remains unidentified. This CDR3 spans 15 amino acids. Germline lookup yields CDR1 MDHEN and CDR2 SYDVKM. Trimming left V 3 bases short and J 3 bases short, with 12 bases between. This TCR was recovered from a female donor with papillary thyroid cancer or a benign thyroid nodule (not recorded which). Some clones in this sample may be carry-over from other donors' samples. V and J are TRBV28 and TRBJ1-5; D might be TRBD1 (6 bases). The sequencing input was blood. The chain's CDR3 is CASSFGGAFNQPQHF. The CDR3 DNA is TGTGCCAGCAGTTTTGGGGGGGCATTCAATCAGCCCCAGCATTTT.